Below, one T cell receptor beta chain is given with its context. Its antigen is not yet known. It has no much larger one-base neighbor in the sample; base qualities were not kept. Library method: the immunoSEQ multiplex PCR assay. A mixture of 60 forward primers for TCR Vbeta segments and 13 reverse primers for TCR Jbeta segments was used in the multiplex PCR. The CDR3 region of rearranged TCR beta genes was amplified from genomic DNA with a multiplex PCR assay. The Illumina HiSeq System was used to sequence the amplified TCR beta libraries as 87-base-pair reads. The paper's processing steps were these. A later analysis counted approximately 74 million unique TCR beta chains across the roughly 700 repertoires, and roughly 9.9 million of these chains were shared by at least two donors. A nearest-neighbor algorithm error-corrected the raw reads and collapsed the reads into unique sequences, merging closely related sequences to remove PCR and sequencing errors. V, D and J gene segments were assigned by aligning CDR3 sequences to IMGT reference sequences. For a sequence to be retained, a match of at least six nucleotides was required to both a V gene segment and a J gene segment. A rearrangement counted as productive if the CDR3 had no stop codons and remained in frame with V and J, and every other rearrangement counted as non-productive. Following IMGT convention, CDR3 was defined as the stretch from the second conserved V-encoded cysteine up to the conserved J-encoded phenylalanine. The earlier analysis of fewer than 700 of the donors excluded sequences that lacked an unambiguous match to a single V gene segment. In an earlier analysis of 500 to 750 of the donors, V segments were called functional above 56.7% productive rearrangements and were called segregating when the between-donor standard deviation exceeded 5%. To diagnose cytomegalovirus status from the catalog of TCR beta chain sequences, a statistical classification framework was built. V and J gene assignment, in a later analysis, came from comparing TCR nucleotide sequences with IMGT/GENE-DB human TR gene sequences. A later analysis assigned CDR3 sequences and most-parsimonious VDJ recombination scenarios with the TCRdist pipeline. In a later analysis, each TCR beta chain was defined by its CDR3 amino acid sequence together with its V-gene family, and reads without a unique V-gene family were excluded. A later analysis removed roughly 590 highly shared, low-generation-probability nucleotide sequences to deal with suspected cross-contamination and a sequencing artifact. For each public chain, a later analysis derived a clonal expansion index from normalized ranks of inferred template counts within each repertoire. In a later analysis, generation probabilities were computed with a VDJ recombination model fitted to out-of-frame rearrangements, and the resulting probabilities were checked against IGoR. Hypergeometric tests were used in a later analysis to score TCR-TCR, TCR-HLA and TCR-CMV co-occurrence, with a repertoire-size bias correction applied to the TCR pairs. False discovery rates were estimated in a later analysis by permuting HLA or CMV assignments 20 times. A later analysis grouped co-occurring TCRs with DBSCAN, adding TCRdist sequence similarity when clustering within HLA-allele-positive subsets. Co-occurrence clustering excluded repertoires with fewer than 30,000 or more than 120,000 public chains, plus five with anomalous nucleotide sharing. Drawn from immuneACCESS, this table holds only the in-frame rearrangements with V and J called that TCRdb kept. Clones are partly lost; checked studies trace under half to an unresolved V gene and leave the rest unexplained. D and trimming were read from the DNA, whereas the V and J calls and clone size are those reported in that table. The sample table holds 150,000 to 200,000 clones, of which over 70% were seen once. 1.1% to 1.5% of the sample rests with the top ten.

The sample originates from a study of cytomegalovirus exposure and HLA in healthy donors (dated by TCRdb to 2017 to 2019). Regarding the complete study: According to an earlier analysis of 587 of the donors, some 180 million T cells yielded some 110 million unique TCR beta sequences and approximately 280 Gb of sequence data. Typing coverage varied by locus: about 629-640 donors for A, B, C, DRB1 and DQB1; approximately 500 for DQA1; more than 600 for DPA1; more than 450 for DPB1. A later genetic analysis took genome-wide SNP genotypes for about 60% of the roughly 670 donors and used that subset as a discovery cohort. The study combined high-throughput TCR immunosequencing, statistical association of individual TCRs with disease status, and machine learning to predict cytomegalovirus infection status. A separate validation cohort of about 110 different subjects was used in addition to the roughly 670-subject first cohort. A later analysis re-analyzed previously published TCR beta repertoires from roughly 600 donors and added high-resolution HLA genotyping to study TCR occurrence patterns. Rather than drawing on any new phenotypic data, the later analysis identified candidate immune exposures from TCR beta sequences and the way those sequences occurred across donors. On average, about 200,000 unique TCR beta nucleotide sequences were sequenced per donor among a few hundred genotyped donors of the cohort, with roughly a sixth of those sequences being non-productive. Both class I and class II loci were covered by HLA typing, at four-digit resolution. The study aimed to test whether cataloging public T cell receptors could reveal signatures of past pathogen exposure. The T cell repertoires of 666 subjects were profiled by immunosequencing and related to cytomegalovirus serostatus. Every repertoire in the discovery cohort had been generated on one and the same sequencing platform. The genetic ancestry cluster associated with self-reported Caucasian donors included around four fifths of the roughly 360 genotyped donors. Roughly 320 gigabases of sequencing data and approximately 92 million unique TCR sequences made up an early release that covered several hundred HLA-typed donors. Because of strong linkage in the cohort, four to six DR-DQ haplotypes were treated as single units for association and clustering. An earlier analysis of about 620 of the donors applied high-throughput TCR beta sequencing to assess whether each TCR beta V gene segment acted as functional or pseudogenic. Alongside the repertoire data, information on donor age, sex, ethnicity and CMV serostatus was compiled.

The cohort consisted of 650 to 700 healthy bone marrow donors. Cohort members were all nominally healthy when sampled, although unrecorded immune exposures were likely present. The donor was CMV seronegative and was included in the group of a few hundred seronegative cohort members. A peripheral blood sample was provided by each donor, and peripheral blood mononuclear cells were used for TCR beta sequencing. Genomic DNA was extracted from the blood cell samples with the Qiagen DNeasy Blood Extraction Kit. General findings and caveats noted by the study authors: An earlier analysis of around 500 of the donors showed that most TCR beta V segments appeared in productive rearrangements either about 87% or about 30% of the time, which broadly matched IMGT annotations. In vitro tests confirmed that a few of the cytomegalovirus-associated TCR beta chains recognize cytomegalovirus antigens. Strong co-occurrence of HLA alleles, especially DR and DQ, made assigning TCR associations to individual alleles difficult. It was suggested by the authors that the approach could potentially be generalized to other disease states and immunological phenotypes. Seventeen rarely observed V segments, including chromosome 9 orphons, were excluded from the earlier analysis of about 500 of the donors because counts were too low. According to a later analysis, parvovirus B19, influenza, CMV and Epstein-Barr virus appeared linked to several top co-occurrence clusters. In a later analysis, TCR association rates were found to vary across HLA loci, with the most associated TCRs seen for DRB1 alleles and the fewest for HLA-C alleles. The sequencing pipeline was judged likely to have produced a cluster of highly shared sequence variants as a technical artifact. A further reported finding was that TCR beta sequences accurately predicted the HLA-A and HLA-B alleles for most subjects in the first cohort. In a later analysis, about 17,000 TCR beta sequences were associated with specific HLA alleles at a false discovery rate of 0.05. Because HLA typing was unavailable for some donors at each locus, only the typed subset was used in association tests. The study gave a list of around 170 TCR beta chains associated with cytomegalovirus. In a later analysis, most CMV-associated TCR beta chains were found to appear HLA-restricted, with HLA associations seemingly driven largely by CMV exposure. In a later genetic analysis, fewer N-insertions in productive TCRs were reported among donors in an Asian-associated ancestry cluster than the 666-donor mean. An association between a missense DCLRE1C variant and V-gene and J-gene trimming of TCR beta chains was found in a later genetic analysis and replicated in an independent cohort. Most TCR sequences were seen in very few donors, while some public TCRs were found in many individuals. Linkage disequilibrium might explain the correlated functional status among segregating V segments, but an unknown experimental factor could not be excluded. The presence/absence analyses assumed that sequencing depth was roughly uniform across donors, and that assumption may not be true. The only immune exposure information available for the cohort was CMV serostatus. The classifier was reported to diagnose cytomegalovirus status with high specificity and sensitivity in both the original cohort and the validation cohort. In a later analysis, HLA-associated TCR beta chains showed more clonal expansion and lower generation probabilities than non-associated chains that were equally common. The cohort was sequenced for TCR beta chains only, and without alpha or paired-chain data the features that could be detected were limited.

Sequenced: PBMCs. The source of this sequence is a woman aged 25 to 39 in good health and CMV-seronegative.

The sequence in DNA is TGTGCCAGCAGTTGGGTGGGCCCTAGCACAGATACGCAGTATTTT. Translated, it gives CASSWVGPSTDTQYF. The rearranged chain carries TRBV6-1 and TRBJ2-3; there is no confident call for the D gene. CDR1 and CDR2 are read off the germline V gene as MNHNS and SASEGT. The CDR3 sequence holds 15 residues, the cysteine and phenylalanine included. The CDR3 DNA has 45 bases and is translated from base 1. The junction shows trimming of 5 bases on V and 0 bases on J, plus 12 bases between the germline ends.